The clone carrying this T cell receptor beta chain was detected only a few times. The sample originates from a study of T cells in tumors after PD-1 blockade. Study-level background: Patients had no prior checkpoint blockade, systemic immunosuppressants, or anti-cancer therapy within 4 weeks. During anti-PD-1 treatment, some patients continued daily vismodegib 150 mg.

The repertoire was sequenced with immunoSEQ multiplex PCR; TCRdb's copy has only in-frame clones and lacks some. The sample contains tens of thousands of clones, roughly 70% of which appear only once. The V gene's germline CDR1 is LGHDT and CDR2 YNNKEL (reference sequence). The V and J ends lost 4 bases and 0 bases respectively, with 1 base between them. The CDR3 covers 12 residues. This TCR derives from a human donor with basal cell carcinoma. The sample in question was PBMCs, obtained after anti-PD-1 treatment. The chain combines TRBV3-1 (or the pseudogene TRBV3-2) with TRBJ1-5; D unclear. The CDR3 sequence is CASSLSNQPQHF. The CDR3 DNA reads TGTGCCAGCAGCCTTAGCAATCAGCCCCAGCATTTT.